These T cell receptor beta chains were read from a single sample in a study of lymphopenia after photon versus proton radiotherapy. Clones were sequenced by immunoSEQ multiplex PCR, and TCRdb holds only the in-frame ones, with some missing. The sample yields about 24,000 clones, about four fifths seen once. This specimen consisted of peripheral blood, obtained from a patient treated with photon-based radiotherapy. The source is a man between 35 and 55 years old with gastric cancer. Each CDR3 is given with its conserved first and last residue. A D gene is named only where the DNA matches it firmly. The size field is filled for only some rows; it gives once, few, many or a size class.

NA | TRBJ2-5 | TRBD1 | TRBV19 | CASSMRGGERETQYF | TGTGCCAGTAGTATGAGAGGGGGCGAAAGGGAGACCCAGTACTTC
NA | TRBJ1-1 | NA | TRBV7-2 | CASSSWGAFF | TGTGCCAGCAGCTCGTGGGGAGCTTTCTTT
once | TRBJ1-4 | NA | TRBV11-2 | CASSPSLGRNNEKLFF | TGTGCCAGCAGCCCCAGCCTGGGGCGGAATAATGAAAAACTGTTTTTT
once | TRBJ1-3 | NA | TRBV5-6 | CASSSRYNTNTIYF | TGTGCCAGCAGCTCTAGGTACAACACAAACACCATATATTTT
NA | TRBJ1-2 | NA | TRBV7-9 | CASSYGPRRITGHYGYTF | TGTGCCAGCAGCTATGGGCCAAGGCGGATCACAGGGCACTATGGCTACACCTTC
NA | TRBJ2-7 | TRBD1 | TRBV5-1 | CASSPGQEKYEQYF | TGCGCCAGCAGTCCGGGACAGGAGAAGTACGAGCAGTACTTC
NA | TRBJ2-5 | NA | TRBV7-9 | CASGRIQETQYF | TGTGCCAGCGGGCGCATCCAAGAGACCCAGTACTTC
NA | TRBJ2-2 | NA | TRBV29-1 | CSVGRVNGELFF | TGCAGCGTTGGAAGGGTGAACGGGGAGCTGTTTTTT
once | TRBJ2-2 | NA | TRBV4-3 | CASSQRGLPNGELFF | TGCGCCAGCAGCCAAAGGGGACTGCCCAACGGGGAGCTGTTTTTT
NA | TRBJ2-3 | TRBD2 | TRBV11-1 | CASSSRASGGSGTQYF | TGTGCCAGCAGCTCCCGGGCTAGCGGGGGCTCGGGTACGCAGTATTTT
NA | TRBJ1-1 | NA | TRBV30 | CAWRSGLLKDTEAFF | TGTGCCTGGAGGTCGGGACTCCTAAAGGACACTGAAGCTTTCTTT
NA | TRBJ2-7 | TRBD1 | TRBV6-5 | CASRVDRGPYEQYF | TGTGCCAGCAGAGTCGACAGGGGTCCCTACGAGCAGTACTTC
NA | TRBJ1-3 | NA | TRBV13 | CASSLWGAGNTIYF | TGTGCCAGCAGCTTATGGGGGGCTGGAAACACCATATATTTT
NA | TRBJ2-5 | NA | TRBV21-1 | CASSKGGDAETQYF | TGTGCCAGCAGCAAGGGGGGCGACGCAGAGACCCAGTACTTC
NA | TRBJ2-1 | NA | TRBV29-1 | CSVDPLSNEQFF | TGCAGCGTTGATCCCCTCTCTAATGAGCAGTTCTTC
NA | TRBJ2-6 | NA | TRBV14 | CASSQEVALSGANVLTF | TGTGCCAGCAGCCAAGAAGTGGCCCTCTCTGGGGCCAACGTCCTGACTTTC